This T cell receptor beta chain comes out of a study of shared clonotypes between healthy human individuals. Study-wide results and caveats: Among non-shared clonotypes, generation probabilities were lower than among those shared by all four donors.

As regards this clone: Its cognate antigen is unknown.

V gave up 5 bases and J gave up 0 bases, with 11 bases separating them. Germline V gene data show CDR1 as LNHDA and CDR2 as SQIVND (reference sequence). The CDR3 runs 15 residues. Genomic DNA from each subset was divided evenly over several immunoSEQ plates. Roughly 200 ng DNA, 30,000 or so T cell genomes, went into each sorted-subset replicate PCR. As processed by the authors: Sequence data from immunoSEQ were junction-only and lacked quality scores; consequently, filtering differed. Assay used: immunoSEQ multiplex PCR; TCRdb lists only in-frame clones, some missing. V and J calls and clone size are copied from that table; D and trimming were computed from the DNA. Counted here are about 550,000 clones, around 95% occurring once; the ten biggest clones make up around 0.097%. It was CD45RO-negative cells, positively selected for CCR7, that made up naive CD8 cells, with terminally differentiated effector memory CD45RA+ cells excluded.

This sequence was found in a young woman in good health. The specimen was naive CD8+ T cells sorted from blood. V and J are TRBV19 and TRBJ2-4, with D unclear. The CDR3 sequence: CASSSLDAAKNIQYF. The CDR3 DNA reads TGTGCCAGTAGTTCCTTAGACGCAGCCAAAAACATTCAGTACTTC.